The 26 T cell receptor beta chains below all came from one sample that was sequenced in a study of cytomegalovirus exposure and HLA in healthy donors. PCR was performed using 60 Vbeta and 13 Jbeta primers. The method was immunoSEQ multiplex PCR; TCRdb's version includes in-frame clones alone and lacks a portion of them. The profile covers roughly 140,000 clones, with around 66% appearing a single time and around 2.9% taken by the ten largest. The sequenced sample was PBMCs. The receptors here all came from a woman younger than 45 in good health and CMV-seropositive.

The chain recombines TRBV29-1 with TRBJ1-5; D is undetermined. The germline V and J ends were trimmed by 4 bases and 10 bases, with 20 bases remaining between them. The germline CDR1 and CDR2 sequences are SQVTM and ANQGSEA. The CDR3 totals 14 residues. CDR3 sequence (DNA): TGCAGCGTTGGGTCCGCCGACGGGTCTTTACCCCAGCATTTT. Translating gives CSVGSADGSLPQHF.

The table lists this clone with a few counts. This chain joins TRBV5-1 and TRBJ2-1; TRBD1 agrees at 7 bases. The germline gives CDR1 SGHRS, CDR2 YFSETQ. J gave up 9 bases and V 0 bases, and 3 bases lay outside the gene matches. The CDR3 consists of 13 residues. The CDR3 bases are TGCGCCAGCAGCTTGGAACAGGGGCGTGAGCAGTTCTTC. Protein product: CASSLEQGREQFF.

This chain uses TRBV5-1 with TRBJ1-5; weak D call: TRBD1 (6 bases). The CDR3 is made up of 14 amino acids. CDR1 is SGHRS, CDR2 YFSETQ, per germline. Trimming shortened V by 5 bases and J by 2 bases, and 11 bases separated the two germline ends. CDR3 amino acids: CASRQGLGNQPQHF. For the CDR3, the DNA is TGCGCCAGCAGGCAGGGGTTAGGCAATCAGCCCCAGCATTTT.

The rearrangement links TRBV13 to TRBJ2-2; the match to TRBD1 covers 7 bases. The CDR3 runs 16 residues. In germline, CDR1 is PRHDT, CDR2 FYEKMQ (reference sequence). V gave up 10 bases and J gave up 0 bases; unmatched junction bases: 11. For the CDR3, the DNA is TGTGCCACCAAGCAAAACAGGGGAACGAACACCGGGGAGCTGTTTTTT. Translating gives CATKQNRGTNTGELFF.

Ten or more counts support this clone. Other DNA variants within this sample encode the same CDR3. The V and J genes are TRBV6-1 and TRBJ1-2; D may be TRBD1 (6 bases). Germline CDR1 is MNHNS and CDR2 is SASEGT. V was pared by 1 base and J by 2 bases, with 8 bases between. The CDR3 consists of 14 residues. The CDR3 DNA reads TGTGCCAGCAGTGAAGGGACAGCAAACTATGGCTACACCTTC. As protein: CASSEGTANYGYTF.

V and J are TRBV10-3 and TRBJ2-7, with 7 bases fitting TRBD1. The V segment lost 8 bases and the J segment 0 bases; nucleotides outside the gene matches: 10. The germline V gene encodes CDR1 ENHRY and CDR2 SYGVKD. This CDR3 comprises 15 residues. The CDR3 DNA is TGTGCCATCCAAGTTCCGGGACAGACCTCCTACGAGCAGTACTTC. Its protein is CAIQVPGQTSYEQYF.

The genes are TRBV4-2 and TRBJ2-1, with 7 bases matching TRBD2. There are 15 residues in the CDR3. Germline V CDR1 and CDR2: LGHNA, YNFKEQ. The V segment lost 0 bases and the J segment 9 bases; nucleotides outside the gene matches: 8. The CDR3 here is CASSQDPAGRGEQFF. In DNA form, the CDR3 reads TGTGCCAGCAGCCAAGACCCAGCGGGGAGGGGTGAGCAGTTCTTC.

The rearrangement uses TRBV29-1 and TRBJ2-3; the D is unclear. CDR3 length: 11 residues. V lost 5 bases and J lost 2, with 5 bases in between. Germline CDR1 reads SQVTM; CDR2 reads ANQGSEA. Here the CDR3 reads CSVTPTDTQYF. CDR3 bases: TGCAGCGTTACTCCCACAGATACGCAGTATTTT.

The chain joins TRBV18 to TRBJ2-5; unclear D gene. The length of the CDR3 is 13 residues. The V end lost 8 bases, the J end lost 3 bases, and 13 bases lay between the germline ends. Germline assignment: CDR1 KGHSH and CDR2 LQKENI. Written as DNA, the CDR3 is TGTGCCAGCACCCGAGGAGAGGAAGAGACCCAGTACTTC. It encodes CASTRGEEETQYF.

The chain has TRBV9 and TRBJ1-1; TRBD1 matches at 11 bases. The V and J ends lost 2 bases and 11 bases, in that order; junction bases with no gene match: 8. This CDR3 spans 14 amino acids. Germline V gene data show CDR1 as SGDLS and CDR2 as YYNGEE. The CDR3 DNA reads as TGTGCCAGCAGCGTCGGACAGGGGGCGAGAAATGCTTTCTTT. Its translation: CASSVGQGARNAFF.

This clone has only a few counts. The rearrangement links TRBV29-1 to TRBJ1-1; D might be TRBD1 (5 bases). V lost 7 bases to trimming and J lost 0 bases, with 12 bases between them. Germline CDR1 SQVTM, CDR2 ANQGSEA. The CDR3 is 13 residues long. For the CDR3, the DNA is TGCAGCGCCTCCCTACAGGTGAACACTGAAGCTTTCTTT. Protein product: CSASLQVNTEAFF.

The sample holds a few counts of this clone. The chain carries TRBV7-2 and TRBJ1-4, with TRBD1 identical over 9 bases. The length of the CDR3 is 18 residues. Germline V gene sequence: CDR1 SGHTA, CDR2 FQGNSA. The V and J ends lost 1 base and 7 bases, in that order; junction bases with no gene match: 13. CDR3 sequence reads: CASSLEVAGQGLGEKLFF. DNA for the CDR3: TGTGCCAGCAGCTTAGAAGTTGCGGGACAGGGATTGGGTGAAAAACTGTTTTTT.

The sample holds a few counts of this clone. The V gene is TRBV4-1, the J gene TRBJ1-1; 8 bases align to TRBD1. The germline V gene has CDR1 MGHRA and CDR2 YSYEKL. This CDR3 has 19 residues. V shed 5 bases, J shed 1 base, and the junction held 18 bases outside the gene matches. The CDR3 loop is CASSLPRTGKNFGNTEAFF. The CDR3 nucleotides read TGCGCCAGCAGCTTACCGAGGACAGGGAAAAACTTTGGGAACACTGAAGCTTTCTTT.

This chain links TRBV5-1 with TRBJ1-1; TRBD1 aligns across 8 bases. Germline lookup yields CDR1 SGHRS and CDR2 YFSETQ. The CDR3 loop spans 14 amino acids. V trimming: 4 bases; J trimming: 4 bases; junction bases outside the gene matches: 6. The CDR3: CASSPGQGGTEAFF. CDR3 nucleotides: TGCGCCAGCAGCCCAGGACAGGGCGGCACTGAAGCTTTCTTT.

The chain uses TRBV19 and TRBJ2-5; tentative D call: TRBD1 (5 bases). From germline, CDR1 is LNHDA and CDR2 SQIVND (reference sequence). This CDR3 has 14 amino acids. Between the trimmed V and J ends, which lost 5 bases and 6 bases, there was a span of 16 bases. CDR3 residues: CASSSDIGSQTQYF. Written as DNA, the CDR3 is TGTGCCAGTAGTTCGGACATAGGTTCGCAGACCCAGTACTTC.

The sample holds a few counts of this clone. This chain connects TRBV5-1 to TRBJ1-1; 10 nucleotides line up with TRBD1. Germline loops: CDR1 SGHRS, CDR2 YFSETQ. J gave up 11 bases and V 0 bases, and 7 bases lay outside the gene matches. The length of the CDR3 is 14 residues. This chain's CDR3 is CASSLDRDRGSAFF. CDR3 nucleotides: TGCGCCAGCAGCTTGGACCGGGACAGGGGTTCGGCTTTCTTT.

The chain couples TRBV19 to TRBJ1-1; tentatively, D is TRBD1 (6 bases). The germline gives CDR1 LNHDA, CDR2 SQIVND (reference sequence). With 3 bases removed from V and 5 bases from J, the gap between germline ends came to 13 bases. CDR3 length: 14 residues. DNA for the CDR3: TGTGCCAGTAGTATGGAGGCAGGGGCGACTGAAGCTTTCTTT. It is translated as CASSMEAGATEAFF.

This clone occurred a few times. The rearrangement links TRBV6-6 to TRBJ2-1; TRBD2 matches 8 bases. This CDR3 contains 16 residues. V trimming: 6 bases; J trimming: 0 bases; junction bases outside the gene matches: 7. Germline V CDR1 and CDR2: MNHNY, SVGAGI (reference sequence). The CDR3 nucleotides read TGTGCCAGCAGACCCAGCGGGGGACGCTCCTACAATGAGCAGTTCTTC. Encoded protein: CASRPSGGRSYNEQFF.

The genes are TRBV27 and TRBJ1-5; TRBD1 agrees at 10 bases. The CDR3 is 15 residues long. After removal of 4 bases from V and 4 bases from J, the junction contained 4 bases not matched to a gene. CDR1 MNHEY and CDR2 SMNVEV come from the germline V gene (reference sequence). In DNA form, the CDR3 reads TGTGCCAGCAGTTGGGAGGGACAGGGGAATCAGCCCCAGCATTTT. This translates into CASSWEGQGNQPQHF.

This clone has just one count. The genes are TRBV7-3 and TRBJ1-1; a possible D gene is TRBD1 (5 bases). The V gene's germline CDR1 is SGHTA and CDR2 FQGTGA. The CDR3 has 14 residues. The V and J ends lost 2 bases and 4 bases respectively, with 11 bases between them. For the CDR3, the DNA is TGTGCCAGCAGCTTATCAGGGTTGGGCACTGAAGCTTTCTTT. Protein product: CASSLSGLGTEAFF.

This clone was seen only a few times. The rearrangement uses TRBV14 and TRBJ2-5; D might be TRBD1 (6 bases). Per the germline V gene, CDR1 is SGHDN and CDR2 is FVKESK. The CDR3 consists of 14 residues. Trimming removed 2 bases at V and 5 bases at J, with 12 bases between. Here the CDR3 DNA reads TGTGCCAGCAGCCAAACAGGGTGGGATGAGACCCAGTACTTC. This sequence encodes CASSQTGWDETQYF.

This sequence joins TRBV14 and TRBJ2-7, with 7 positions matching TRBD1. This CDR3 has 12 residues. Germline V gene sequence: CDR1 SGHDN, CDR2 FVKESK. The CDR3 loop reads CASSQAVTGKLV. In DNA form, the CDR3 reads TGTGCCAGCAGCCAAGCTGTGACAGGGAAATTGGTC.

This clone was found once. V is TRBV11-3 and J is TRBJ2-3; 8 nucleotides line up with TRBD2. The germline V gene has CDR1 SGHNT and CDR2 YENEEA. The CDR3 is 16 residues long. The J segment lost 0 bases and the V segment lost 3 bases, leaving 5 bases of the junction unmatched. The CDR3 DNA follows: TGTGCCAGCAGCTTCGGGGGGGACCCTAGCACAGATACGCAGTATTTT. Amino acid sequence: CASSFGGDPSTDTQYF. The variable domain in full, completed from reference TRBV11-3 and TRBJ2-3, reads EAGVVQSPRYKIIEKKQPVAFWCNPISGHNTLYWYLQNLGQGPELLIRYENEEAVDDSQLPKDRFSAERLKGVDSTLKIQPAELGDSAVYLCASSFGGDPSTDTQYFGPGTRLTVL.

The genes are TRBV2 and TRBJ1-3; TRBD1 aligns across 8 bases. The trim removed 5 bases at V and 4 bases at J, leaving 7 bases unmatched. This CDR3 comprises 15 residues. Germline loops: CDR1 SNHLY, CDR2 FYNNEI. The CDR3 region is CASSWDRPLGNTIYF. Here the CDR3 DNA reads TGTGCCAGCAGTTGGGACAGGCCCTTAGGAAACACCATATATTTT.

The rearrangement joins TRBV5-5 to TRBJ1-2; the D is unclear. The CDR3 covers 17 residues. Germline loops: CDR1 SGHKS, CDR2 YYEKEE (reference sequence). V lost 6 bases and J lost 3, with 24 bases in between. The CDR3, as DNA: TGTGCCAGCACCCTCTCCCCCTACTCTACTCCTTACTATGGCTACACCTTC. Protein: CASTLSPYSTPYYGYTF.

This clone was recorded only once. V is TRBV11-2 and J is TRBJ1-4; unclear D gene. The CDR3 is made up of 15 amino acids. The ends were cut back, 1 base at V and 6 bases at J, with 12 bases in the middle. The germline CDR1 and CDR2 sequences are SGHAT and FQNNGV. This chain's CDR3 is CASSLGYGAYEKLFF. The CDR3 nucleotides are TGTGCCAGCAGCTTAGGTTACGGTGCCTATGAAAAACTGTTTTTT.